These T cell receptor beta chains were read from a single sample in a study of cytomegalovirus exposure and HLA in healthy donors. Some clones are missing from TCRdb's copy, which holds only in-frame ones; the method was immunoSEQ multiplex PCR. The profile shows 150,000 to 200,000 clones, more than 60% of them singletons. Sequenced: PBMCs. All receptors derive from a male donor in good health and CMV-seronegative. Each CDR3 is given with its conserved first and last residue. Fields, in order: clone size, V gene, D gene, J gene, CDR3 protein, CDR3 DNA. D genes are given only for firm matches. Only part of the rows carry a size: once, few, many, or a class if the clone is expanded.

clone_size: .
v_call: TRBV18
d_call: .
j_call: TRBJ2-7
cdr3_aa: CASSARTVTYEQYF
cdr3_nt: TGTGCCAGCTCCGCGCGGACAGTAACCTACGAGCAGTACTTC

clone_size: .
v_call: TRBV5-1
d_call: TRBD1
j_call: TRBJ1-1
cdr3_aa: CASSLGTTGVWDTEAFF
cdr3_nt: TGCGCCAGCAGCTTGGGGACTACAGGGGTTTGGGACACTGAAGCTTTCTTT

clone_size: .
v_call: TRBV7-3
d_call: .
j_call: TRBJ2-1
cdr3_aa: CASSPRQYNEQFF
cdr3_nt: TGTGCCAGCAGCCCTCGACAGTACAATGAGCAGTTCTTC

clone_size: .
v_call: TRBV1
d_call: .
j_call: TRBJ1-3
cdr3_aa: CTSSQDLGDSVNCDGNTIYF
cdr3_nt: TGCACCAGCAGCCAAGATCTTGGGGACAGCGTTAATTGCGATGGAAACACCATATATTTT

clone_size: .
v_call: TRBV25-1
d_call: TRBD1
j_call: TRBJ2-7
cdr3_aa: CASSPGTGGREQYF
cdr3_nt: TGTGCCAGCAGCCCCGGGACAGGGGGTCGTGAGCAGTACTTC

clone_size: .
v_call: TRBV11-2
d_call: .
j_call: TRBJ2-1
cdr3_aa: CASSLEVRKQFF
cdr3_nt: TGTGCCAGCAGCTTAGAGGTGAGGAAGCAGTTCTTC

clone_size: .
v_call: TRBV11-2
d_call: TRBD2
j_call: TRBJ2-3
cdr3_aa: CASSPGLAEITDTQYF
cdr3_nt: TGTGCCAGCAGTCCGGGACTAGCGGAGATCACAGATACGCAGTATTTT

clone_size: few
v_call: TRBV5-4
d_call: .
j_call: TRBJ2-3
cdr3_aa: CASTSTGTDTQYF
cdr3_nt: TGTGCCAGCACCTCCACTGGTACAGATACGCAGTATTTT

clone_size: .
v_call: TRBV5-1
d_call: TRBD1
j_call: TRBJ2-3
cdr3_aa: CASSSGTGLGDTQYF
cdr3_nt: TGCGCCAGCAGCTCCGGGACAGGGCTCGGAGATACGCAGTATTTT

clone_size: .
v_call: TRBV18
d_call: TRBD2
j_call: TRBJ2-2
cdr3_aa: CASSPPSGRALDTGELFF
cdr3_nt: TGTGCCAGCTCACCACCTAGCGGGAGGGCCCTCGACACCGGGGAGCTGTTTTTT

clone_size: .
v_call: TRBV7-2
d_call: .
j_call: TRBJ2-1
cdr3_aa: CASSLTKAAGNEQFF
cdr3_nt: TGTGCCAGCAGCTTAACGAAAGCGGCGGGCAATGAGCAGTTCTTC

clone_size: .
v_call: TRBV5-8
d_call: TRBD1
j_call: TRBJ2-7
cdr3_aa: CASSFYRGDYEQYF
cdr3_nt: TGTGCCAGCAGCTTTTACAGGGGGGACTACGAGCAGTACTTC

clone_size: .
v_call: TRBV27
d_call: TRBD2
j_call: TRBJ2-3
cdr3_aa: CASSLSPRGSTDTQYF
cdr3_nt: TGTGCCAGCAGTTTATCGCCTCGCGGGAGTACAGATACGCAGTATTTT

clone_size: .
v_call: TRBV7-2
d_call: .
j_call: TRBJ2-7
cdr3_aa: CASSLGQGREQYF
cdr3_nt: TGTGCCAGCAGCTTAGGCCAGGGGCGGGAGCAGTACTTC

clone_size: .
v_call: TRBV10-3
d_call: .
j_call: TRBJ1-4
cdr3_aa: CAIARATNEKLFF
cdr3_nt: TGTGCCATCGCCCGCGCAACTAATGAAAAACTGTTTTTT

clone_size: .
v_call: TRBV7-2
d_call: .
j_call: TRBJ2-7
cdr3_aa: CASTFLGGLNEQYF
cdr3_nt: TGTGCCAGCACGTTCCTAGGAGGCCTGAACGAGCAGTACTTC

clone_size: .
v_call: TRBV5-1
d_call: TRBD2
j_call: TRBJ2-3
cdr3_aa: CASSSGTSGGADTQYF
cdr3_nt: TGCGCCAGCAGCTCAGGGACTAGCGGGGGGGCGGATACGCAGTATTTT

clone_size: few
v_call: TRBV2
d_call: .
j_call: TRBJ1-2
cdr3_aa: CASKTGYGYTF
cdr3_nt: TGTGCCAGCAAAACAGGCTATGGCTACACCTTC

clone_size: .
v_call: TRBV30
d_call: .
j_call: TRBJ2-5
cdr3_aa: CAWSQTGRRAQYF
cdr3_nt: TGTGCCTGGAGTCAAACGGGACGGAGGGCCCAGTACTTC

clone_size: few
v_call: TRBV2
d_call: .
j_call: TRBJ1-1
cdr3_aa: CASTKNWGRNTEAFF
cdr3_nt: TGTGCCAGCACCAAAAATTGGGGGCGGAACACTGAAGCTTTCTTT

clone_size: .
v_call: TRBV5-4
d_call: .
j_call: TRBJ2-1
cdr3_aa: CASSLVAVSSYNEQFF
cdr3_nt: TGTGCCAGCAGCTTGGTTGCGGTGAGCTCCTACAATGAGCAGTTCTTC

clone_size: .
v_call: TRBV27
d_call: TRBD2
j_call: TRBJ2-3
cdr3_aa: CASSTGGTQYF
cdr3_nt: TGTGCCAGCAGTACGGGGGGAACGCAGTATTTT

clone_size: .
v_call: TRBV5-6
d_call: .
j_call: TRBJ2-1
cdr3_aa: CASSLSGSSYNEQFF
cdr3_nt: TGTGCCAGCAGCTTGTCAGGTAGCTCCTACAATGAGCAGTTCTTC

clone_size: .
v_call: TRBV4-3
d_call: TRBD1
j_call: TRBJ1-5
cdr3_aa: CASSQGTGFGNQPQHF
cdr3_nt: TGCGCCAGCAGCCAGGGGACAGGGTTTGGCAATCAGCCCCAGCATTTT

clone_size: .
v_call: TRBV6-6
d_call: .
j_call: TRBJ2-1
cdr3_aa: CAIGGYNEQFF
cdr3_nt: TGTGCCATCGGGGGCTACAATGAGCAGTTCTTC

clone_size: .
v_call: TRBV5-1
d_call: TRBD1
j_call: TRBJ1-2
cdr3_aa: CASTPGTGGGGYTF
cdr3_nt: TGCGCCAGCACCCCCGGGACAGGGGGCGGTGGCTACACCTTC

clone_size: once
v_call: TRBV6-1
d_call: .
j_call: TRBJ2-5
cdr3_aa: CASRLDGEETQYF
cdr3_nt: TGTGCCAGCAGACTTGACGGAGAAGAGACCCAGTACTTC

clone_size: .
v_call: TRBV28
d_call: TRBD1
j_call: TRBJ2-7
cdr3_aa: CAVQGAPYEQYF
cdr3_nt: TGTGCCGTACAGGGGGCTCCCTACGAGCAGTACTTC

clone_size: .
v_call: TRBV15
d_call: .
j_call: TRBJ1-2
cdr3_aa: CATSRKISRGEYGYTF
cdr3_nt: TGTGCCACCAGCAGAAAAATCTCCCGGGGGGAGTATGGCTACACCTTC